The source of this TCR beta chain is a study of blood T cells in healthy people across ages. This CDR3 region has 17 residues. Germline assignment: CDR1 SEHNR and CDR2 FQNEAQ (reference sequence). As regards this clonotype: A junction boundary mismatches the germline segment, possibly from a read error.

Through a sample-barcoded 5' primer and a J-beta primer mix, a second PCR was run for about 6 to 12 cycles. TCRdb recomputed calls from the 5' RACE reads with MiXCR, one row per CDR3 protein. The data hold around 870,000 distinct CDR3 sequences, with around 28% observed a single time. The rearrangement links TRBV7-9 to TRBJ1-3; D gene ambiguous. The sequencing sample was made of blood. The sequence was obtained from a woman aged 80 or over in good health. DNA of the CDR3: TGTGCCAGCAGCGCCCGTGTACAGACCATCTCTGGAAGCACCATATATTTT. It translates to CASSARVQTISGSTIYF.